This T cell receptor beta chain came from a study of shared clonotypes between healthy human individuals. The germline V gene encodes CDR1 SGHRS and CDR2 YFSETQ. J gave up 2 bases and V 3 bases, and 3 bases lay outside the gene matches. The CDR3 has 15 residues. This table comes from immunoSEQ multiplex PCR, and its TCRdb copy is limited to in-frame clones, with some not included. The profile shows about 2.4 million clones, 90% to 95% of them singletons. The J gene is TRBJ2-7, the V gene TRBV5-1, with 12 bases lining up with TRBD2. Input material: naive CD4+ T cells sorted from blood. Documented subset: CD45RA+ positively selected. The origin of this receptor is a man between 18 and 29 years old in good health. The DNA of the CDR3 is TGCGCCAGCAGCTCTTGGACTAGCGGGGCCTACGAGCAGTACTTC. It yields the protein CASSSWTSGAYEQYF.